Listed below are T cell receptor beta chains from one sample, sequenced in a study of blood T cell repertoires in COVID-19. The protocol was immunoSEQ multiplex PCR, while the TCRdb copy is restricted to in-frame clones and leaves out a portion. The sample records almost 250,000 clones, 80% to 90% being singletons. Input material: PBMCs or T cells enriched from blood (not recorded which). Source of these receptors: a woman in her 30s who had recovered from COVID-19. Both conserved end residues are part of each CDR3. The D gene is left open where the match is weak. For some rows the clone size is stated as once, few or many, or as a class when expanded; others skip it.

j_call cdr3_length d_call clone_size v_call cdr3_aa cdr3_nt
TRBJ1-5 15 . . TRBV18 CASSPWGVSNQPQHF TGTGCCAGCTCACCCTGGGGGGTTAGCAATCAGCCCCAGCATTTT
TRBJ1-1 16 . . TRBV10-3 CAISESGGMGYTEAFF TGTGCCATCAGTGAGTCGGGGGGGATGGGTTACACTGAAGCTTTCTTT
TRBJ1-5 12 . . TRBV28 CATVIANQPQHF TGTGCGACAGTCATAGCAAATCAGCCCCAGCATTTT
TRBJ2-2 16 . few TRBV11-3 CASSFFGDAGTGELFF TGTGCCAGCAGCTTTTTTGGTGACGCGGGCACCGGGGAGCTGTTTTTT
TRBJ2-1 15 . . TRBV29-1 CSVEPTPQGYNEQFF TGCAGCGTTGAGCCTACTCCACAGGGTTACAATGAGCAGTTCTTC
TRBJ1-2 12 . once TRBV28 CASRLPLNGYTF TGTGCCAGCCGACTGCCGCTAAATGGCTACACCTTC
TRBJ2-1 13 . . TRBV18 CASSSTVYNEQFF TGTGCCAGCTCGTCGACAGTATACAATGAGCAGTTCTTC
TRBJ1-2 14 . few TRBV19 CASSGDRKNYGYTF TGTGCCAGTAGTGGTGACAGAAAGAACTATGGCTACACCTTC
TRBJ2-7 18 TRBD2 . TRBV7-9 CASSEPGLAGERGYEQYF TGTGCCAGCAGCGAACCGGGACTAGCGGGAGAAAGGGGCTACGAGCAGTACTTC
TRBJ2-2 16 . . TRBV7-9 CASSFSKPGSTGELFF TGTGCCAGCAGCTTTTCGAAGCCGGGGAGCACCGGGGAGCTGTTTTTT
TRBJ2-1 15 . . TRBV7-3 CASSPGLRSYNEQFF TGTGCCAGCAGCCCCGGACTAAGGTCCTACAATGAGCAGTTCTTC
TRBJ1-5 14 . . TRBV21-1 CASAYRGEYQPQHF TGTGCCAGCGCGTACAGGGGAGAATATCAGCCCCAGCATTTT
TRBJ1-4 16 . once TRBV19 CASTKSGGRRDEKLFF TGTGCCAGTACCAAATCGGGGGGGCGCCGGGATGAAAAACTGTTTTTT
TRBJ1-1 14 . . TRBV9 CASSERPGISEAFF TGTGCCAGCAGCGAACGACCAGGGATTTCTGAAGCTTTCTTT
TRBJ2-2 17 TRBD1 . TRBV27 CASSSAPQGRGTGELFF TGTGCCAGCAGTTCCGCACCACAGGGGAGAGGAACCGGGGAGCTGTTTTTT
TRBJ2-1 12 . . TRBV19 CASTPLLNEQFF TGTGCCAGTACCCCTCTTCTCAATGAGCAGTTCTTC
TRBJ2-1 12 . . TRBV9 CASSVNSNEQFF TGTGCCAGCAGCGTCAACAGCAATGAGCAGTTCTTC
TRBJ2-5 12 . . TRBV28 CASKKQKETQYF TGTGCCAGCAAAAAACAGAAGGAGACCCAGTACTTC
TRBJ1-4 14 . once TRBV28 CASSFESINEKLFF TGTGCCAGCAGTTTTGAGAGTATTAATGAAAAACTGTTTTTT
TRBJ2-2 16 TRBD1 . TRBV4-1 CASSVLTGGYTGELFF TGCGCCAGCAGCGTTCTAACAGGGGGATACACCGGGGAGCTGTTTTTT
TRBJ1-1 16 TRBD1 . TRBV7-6 CASSGPITGANTEAFF TGTGCCAGCAGCGGACCCATAACAGGGGCGAACACTGAAGCTTTCTTT
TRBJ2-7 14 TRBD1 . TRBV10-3 CAISDGTGSTEQYF TGTGCCATCAGTGACGGGACAGGGTCGACCGAGCAGTACTTC
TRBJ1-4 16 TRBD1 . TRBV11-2 CASSQTGGATNEKLFF TGTGCCAGCAGCCAGACAGGGGGCGCGACTAATGAAAAACTGTTTTTT
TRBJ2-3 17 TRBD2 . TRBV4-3 CASSQWGSSGSPDTQYF TGCGCCAGCAGCCAGTGGGGCTCTAGCGGGAGCCCAGATACGCAGTATTTT
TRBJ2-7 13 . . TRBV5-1 CASSSRVHYEQYF TGCGCCAGCAGCTCCCGGGTACACTACGAGCAGTACTTC
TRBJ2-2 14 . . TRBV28 CASSSGQPPGELFF TGTGCCAGCAGTTCTGGGCAGCCCCCCGGGGAGCTGTTTTTT
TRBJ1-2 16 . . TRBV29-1 CSVLSGGDPNFYGYTF TGCAGCGTTTTGTCGGGAGGGGATCCGAACTTCTATGGCTACACCTTC
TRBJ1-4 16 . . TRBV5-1 CASSLGAVATNEKLFF TGCGCCAGCAGCTTGGGGGCAGTTGCAACTAATGAAAAACTGTTTTTT
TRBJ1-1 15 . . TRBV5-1 CASSLEAGENTEAFF TGCGCCAGCAGCTTGGAGGCAGGGGAGAACACTGAAGCTTTCTTT
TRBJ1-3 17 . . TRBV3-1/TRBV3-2 CASSQVLTRGAGNTIYF TGTGCCAGCAGCCAAGTGCTTACGCGGGGCGCTGGAAACACCATATATTTT
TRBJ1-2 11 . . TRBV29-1 CSVQGLYGYTF TGCAGCGTCCAGGGGCTCTATGGCTACACCTTC
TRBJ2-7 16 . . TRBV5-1 CASSSQATGASYEQYF TGCGCCAGCAGCTCGCAGGCAACAGGCGCGTCCTACGAGCAGTACTTC
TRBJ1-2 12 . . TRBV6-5 CASSYLSDGYTF TGTGCCAGCAGCTACCTTAGCGATGGCTACACCTTC
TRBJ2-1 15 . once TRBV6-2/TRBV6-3 CASSYSPQPGNEQFF TGTGCCAGCAGTTACTCGCCGCAGCCGGGGAATGAGCAGTTCTTC
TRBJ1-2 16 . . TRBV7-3 CASSLMIRGLLYGYTF TGTGCCAGCAGCTTAATGATCCGGGGACTTCTCTATGGCTACACCTTC
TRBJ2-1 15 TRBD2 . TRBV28 CASSSASGAGNEQFF TGTGCCAGCAGTTCCGCTAGCGGAGCAGGGAATGAGCAGTTCTTC
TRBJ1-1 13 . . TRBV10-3 CAIRRGKDTEAFF TGTGCCATCAGAAGGGGAAAGGACACTGAAGCTTTCTTT
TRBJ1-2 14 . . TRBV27 CASSLSGQIYGYTF TGTGCCAGCAGTTTATCCGGACAGATCTATGGCTACACCTTC
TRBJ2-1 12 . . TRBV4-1 CASSQAINEQFF TGCGCCAGCAGCCAAGCCATTAATGAGCAGTTCTTC
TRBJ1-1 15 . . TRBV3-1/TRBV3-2 CASSQERGTNTEAFF TGTGCCAGCAGCCAAGAGCGGGGAACGAACACTGAAGCTTTCTTT
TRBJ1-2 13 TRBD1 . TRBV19 CASSMDRTYGYTF TGTGCCAGTAGTATGGACAGGACATATGGCTACACCTTC
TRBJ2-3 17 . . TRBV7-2 CASSLRPQGASTDTQYF TGTGCCAGCAGCTTACGACCGCAGGGCGCTAGCACAGATACGCAGTATTTT
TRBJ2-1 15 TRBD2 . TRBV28 CASSLRGRGDNEQFF TGTGCCAGCAGTTTACGGGGGAGGGGAGACAATGAGCAGTTCTTC
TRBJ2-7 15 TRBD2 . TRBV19 CASSIGTSGTYEQYF TGTGCCAGTAGTATAGGCACTAGCGGGACGTACGAGCAGTACTTC
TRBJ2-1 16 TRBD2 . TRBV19 CASTPLAGGWYNEQFF TGTGCCAGTACCCCACTAGCGGGAGGGTGGTACAATGAGCAGTTCTTC
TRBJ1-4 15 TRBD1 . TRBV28 CASRPRTGPNEKLFF TGTGCCAGCAGGCCCCGGACAGGGCCTAATGAAAAACTGTTTTTT
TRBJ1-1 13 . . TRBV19 CASSPPGNTEAFF TGTGCCAGTAGTCCCCCGGGGAACACTGAAGCTTTCTTT
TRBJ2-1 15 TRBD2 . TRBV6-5 CASSLSLGRADEQFF TGTGCCAGCAGTTTGTCCTTAGGGAGGGCGGATGAGCAGTTCTTC
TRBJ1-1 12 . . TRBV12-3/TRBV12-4 CASSFWETEAFF TGTGCCAGCAGTTTTTGGGAGACTGAAGCTTTCTTT
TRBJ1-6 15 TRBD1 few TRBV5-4 CASSGTGTGVSPLHF TGTGCCAGCAGCGGTACTGGGACAGGGGTGTCACCCCTCCACTTT
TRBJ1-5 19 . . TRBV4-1 CASSQDSGRGGGGNQPQHF TGCGCCAGCAGCCAAGATTCGGGGCGGGGTGGAGGTGGCAATCAGCCCCAGCATTTT
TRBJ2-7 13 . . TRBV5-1 CASSLDPHGEQYF TGCGCCAGCAGCTTGGACCCGCACGGCGAGCAGTACTTC
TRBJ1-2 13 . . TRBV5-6 CASSLGQGRGYTF TGTGCCAGCAGCCTAGGGCAGGGGCGCGGCTACACCTTC
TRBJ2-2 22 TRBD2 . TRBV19 CASSGSGRFGASGRTNTGELFF TGTGCCAGTAGTGGGTCCGGAAGGTTCGGTGCTAGCGGGAGGACCAACACCGGGGAGCTGTTTTTT
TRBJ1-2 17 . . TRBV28 CASSPPGETGRDYGYTF TGTGCCAGCAGCCCCCCGGGGGAAACAGGGAGGGACTATGGCTACACCTTC
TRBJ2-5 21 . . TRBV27 CASSLSVRQPRGRIPQEPQYF TGTGCCAGCAGTTTGTCCGTTCGGCAGCCCCGCGGCCGAATACCCCAAGAACCCCAGTACTTC